This T cell receptor beta chain was sequenced during a study of identical twins. Study results and caveats: While abundant cord blood beta clonotypes carried fewer insertions, memory repertoires showed no such pattern.

TCRdb reprocessed the 5' RACE reads with MiXCR, giving one entry per CDR3 protein. The table includes over 200,000 distinct CDR3 sequences, roughly a tenth detected once. V was cut by 2 bases and J by 7 bases, with 12 bases left in between. The CDR3 runs to 14 residues. A few counts support this clonotype. The antigen remains undetermined. Sequenced input: memory (CD45RO+) T cells sorted from blood. The TCR sequence derives from a woman aged 18-29 years in good health. The V and J genes are TRBV12-3 or TRBV12-4 and TRBJ2-1; TRBD2 is a possible D gene (5 bases). This CDR3 is CASSLLEGTNEQFF. CDR3 DNA: TGTGCCAGCAGTTTATTAGAGGGTACTAATGAGCAGTTCTTC.